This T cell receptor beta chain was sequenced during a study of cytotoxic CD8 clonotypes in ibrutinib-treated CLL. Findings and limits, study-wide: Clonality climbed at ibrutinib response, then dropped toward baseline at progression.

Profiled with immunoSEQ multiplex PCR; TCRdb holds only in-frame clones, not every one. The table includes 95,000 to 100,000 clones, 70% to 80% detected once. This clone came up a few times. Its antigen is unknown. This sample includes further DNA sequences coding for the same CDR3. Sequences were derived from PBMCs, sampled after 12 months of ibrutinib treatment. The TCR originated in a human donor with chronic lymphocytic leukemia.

The CDR3 loop reads CAWSMSSGGRVQYF. The DNA of the CDR3 is TGTGCCTGGAGTATGAGTAGCGGGGGCCGGGTTCAGTACTTC. The chain couples TRBV30 to TRBJ2-4; 9 nucleotides match TRBD2. This CDR3 spans 14 amino acids. CDR1 and CDR2 from the germline V gene are GTSNPN and SVGIG (reference sequence). Trimming at V came to 2 bases and at J to 11 bases, leaving 10 bases not matched to a gene.